A selection of T cell receptor beta chains follows, all from one sample in a study of shared clonotypes between healthy human individuals. TCRdb's copy holds only in-frame clones and misses some; the assay was immunoSEQ multiplex PCR. The sample has about 1 million clones, about 75% seen once; the top ten hold about 1.5%. The specimen sequenced was memory CD4+ T cells sorted from blood. These receptor sequences come from a man aged 18 to 29 in good health. Both conserved end residues are part of each CDR3. A D gene is named only where the DNA matches it firmly. Where a row states a size, it is once, few, many or the class of an expanded clone; other rows omit it.

DNA	CDR3	size	J	D	V
TGTGCCTGGACCCGGGACAGGGGAGGACTATACAATGAGCAGTTCTTC	CAWTRDRGGLYNEQFF	.	TRBJ2-1	TRBD1	TRBV30
TGTGCCAGCAGCTTGGAAGCGGGGAAAAACATTCAGTACTTC	CASSLEAGKNIQYF	few	TRBJ2-4	TRBD2	TRBV5-7
TGTGCCAGCCCTGCGCGGGAGCTGTTTTTT	CASPARELFF	.	TRBJ2-2	.	TRBV28
TGCAGTGCTCCCCGAGTAAATGAGCAGTTCTTC	CSAPRVNEQFF	few	TRBJ2-1	.	TRBV20-1
TGTGCCAGCAGCTCCGCGGGGTCTAGCTCTGGAAACACCATATATTTT	CASSSAGSSSGNTIYF	.	TRBJ1-3	.	TRBV9
TGTGCCGCCGAGGACAGAGATACTTCAATCATGGCCCAGCATTTT	CAAEDRDTSIMAQHF	.	TRBJ1-5	.	TRBV27
TGTGCCAGCAGCTTACTAGCGGGTGGAACCACAGATACGCAGTATTTT	CASSLLAGGTTDTQYF	.	TRBJ2-3	TRBD2	TRBV7-9
TGTGCCGTCCTGGGGGTAGGGGCGAGTCAGCCCCAGCATTTT	CAVLGVGASQPQHF	.	TRBJ1-5	.	TRBV28
TGTGCCAGCCTGGAGGGGGCGCGCGGGGAGACCCAGTACTTC	CASLEGARGETQYF	.	TRBJ2-5	.	TRBV6-6
TGTGCCAGCAGGACCCCGGGACAGGGGGTATACGAGCAGTACTTC	CASRTPGQGVYEQYF	.	TRBJ2-7	TRBD1	TRBV7-2
TGTGCCAGCAGTGTAATAGCCCTTGGCACCGGGGAGCTGTTTTTT	CASSVIALGTGELFF	.	TRBJ2-2	.	TRBV2
TGTGCCAGCATCAAAAGGGCGGCTAGCACAGATACGCAGTATTTT	CASIKRAASTDTQYF	.	TRBJ2-3	.	TRBV6-1
TGTGCCAGCAGCCCAGGGGGAGTAGGCTCAGATACGCAGTATTTT	CASSPGGVGSDTQYF	.	TRBJ2-3	TRBD1	TRBV11-1
TGCGCCAGCAGCTTGGAGCCTAGCGGGAGCACCGGGGAGCTGTTTTTT	CASSLEPSGSTGELFF	.	TRBJ2-2	TRBD2	TRBV5-1
TGTGCCAGCAGTTCGGGACAGGCGTCACTTCAGCCCCAGCATTTT	CASSSGQASLQPQHF	.	TRBJ1-5	TRBD1	TRBV28
TGTGCCAGCAGCTTACATCTAGCGGGATACGGGTTCTTC	CASSLHLAGYGFF	.	TRBJ2-1	TRBD2	TRBV7-8
TGTGCCAGTAGTCCCTCGGCGGCGGGCCCGTACGAGCAGTACTTC	CASSPSAAGPYEQYF	.	TRBJ2-7	.	TRBV19
TGTGCCAGCAGTTTACAAAAGGGACAGAACACTGAAGCTTTCTTT	CASSLQKGQNTEAFF	.	TRBJ1-1	.	TRBV6-6
TGTGCCAGCAGCGCTCGCGGGACATCGAACACCGGGGAGCTGTTTTTT	CASSARGTSNTGELFF	few	TRBJ2-2	.	TRBV5-5
TGTGCCTGGAGAGAGGACGGAAAATCGCCCCAGCATTTT	CAWREDGKSPQHF	.	TRBJ1-5	.	TRBV30
TGTGCCAGTAGAGGGGATTTCAATCAGCCCCAGCATTTT	CASRGDFNQPQHF	.	TRBJ1-5	.	TRBV19
TGTGCCAGCTCACTATTACTCGACACCGGGGAGCTGTTTTTT	CASSLLLDTGELFF	.	TRBJ2-2	.	TRBV18
TGCGCCAGCAGCTTGGGGGACAGGGGACATAATGAAAAACTGTTTTTT	CASSLGDRGHNEKLFF	.	TRBJ1-4	TRBD1	TRBV5-1
TGTGCCAGCAGAGAGACAGCAGGGCAGTACTTC	CASRETAGQYF	once	TRBJ2-7	.	TRBV2
TGTGCCAGCAGCTTGGGGTCCAGCTCTGGAAACACCATATATTTT	CASSLGSSSGNTIYF	.	TRBJ1-3	.	TRBV7-8
TGTGCCAGCAGCGTAGTGACTAGCGGGACCCTCAACTACAATGAGCAGTTCTTC	CASSVVTSGTLNYNEQFF	.	TRBJ2-1	TRBD2	TRBV9
TGCGCCAGCAGCCAATTTACTGGACAGGAACGTGATCGGGCCCAGCATTTT	CASSQFTGQERDRAQHF	once	TRBJ1-5	TRBD1	TRBV4-1
TGTGCCAGCAGTACTCTGGCTGGAAACACCATATATTTT	CASSTLAGNTIYF	.	TRBJ1-3	.	TRBV6-1
TGTGCCAGCAGCTTAGGAGTCGTGGCCTATGGCTACACCTTC	CASSLGVVAYGYTF	.	TRBJ1-2	.	TRBV7-9
TGTGCCAGCAGCTTGGCGGACCCCGGACAGGGACACTATGGCTACACCTTC	CASSLADPGQGHYGYTF	few	TRBJ1-2	TRBD1	TRBV5-4
TGCAGCGTTGTCAGCGGTACCTACGAGCAGTACTTC	CSVVSGTYEQYF	.	TRBJ2-7	.	TRBV29-1
TGTGCCAGCAGCGCGGGACAGATAGGGGCCTACGAGCAGTACTTC	CASSAGQIGAYEQYF	.	TRBJ2-7	.	TRBV5-4
TGTGCCGGCAGCGCCCCCGACAGGGCCTATGGCTACACCTTC	CAGSAPDRAYGYTF	once	TRBJ1-2	TRBD1	TRBV7-9